The 22 T cell receptor beta chains below all came from one sample that was sequenced in a study of blood T cell repertoires in COVID-19. Produced via immunoSEQ multiplex PCR; TCRdb's table is partial and in-frame only. The data hold 190,000 or so clones, with approximately 87% observed a single time. The material sequenced was peripheral blood. These receptors originate from a man aged 40-50 years with active or convalescent COVID-19.

The rearrangement joins TRBV11-2 to TRBJ1-1; a weak D match, TRBD1 (6 bases). This CDR3 is 15 amino acids long. V lost 2 bases, J lost 5 bases, and 15 bases lay in between. Germline CDR1 reads SGHAT; CDR2 reads FQNNGV. The CDR3 region has the DNA TGTGCCAGCAGCTTATCTTATTCACAGGGAACTGAAGCTTTCTTT. Its protein product is CASSLSYSQGTEAFF. Supplemented by reference TRBV11-2 and TRBJ1-1, the full variable domain reads EAGVAQSPRYKIIEKRQSVAFWCNPISGHATLYWYQQILGQGPKLLIQFQNNGVVDDSQLPKDRFSAERLKGVDSTLKIQPAKLEDSAVYLCASSLSYSQGTEAFFGQGTRLTVV.

This chain links TRBV7-9 with TRBJ1-1; 10 nucleotides agree with TRBD1. Germline CDR1 reads SEHNR; CDR2 reads FQNEAQ (reference sequence). J gave up 4 bases and V 5 bases, and 7 bases lay outside the gene matches. There are 15 residues in the CDR3. CDR3 loop: CASSPGQGGSTEAFF. CDR3 sequence (DNA): TGTGCCAGCAGCCCTGGACAGGGGGGATCCACTGAAGCTTTCTTT.

The chain uses TRBV30 and TRBJ1-1, with D possibly TRBD1 on 6 matching bases. The CDR3 is 14 residues long. Germline lookup yields CDR1 GTSNPN and CDR2 SVGIG (reference sequence). Trimming left V 2 bases short and J 1 base short, with 11 bases between. The CDR3 is CAWSKGTPNTEAFF. The CDR3 DNA follows: TGTGCCTGGAGTAAAGGGACACCGAACACTGAAGCTTTCTTT.

As DNA, the CDR3 is TGTGCCAGCATAGAGACAGGGGGAAACACCGGGGAGCTGTTTTTT. It encodes CASIETGGNTGELFF. The rearrangement links TRBV6-4 to TRBJ2-2; the match to TRBD1 covers 9 bases. Germline V gives CDR1 MRHNA, CDR2 SNTAGT. The CDR3 sequence is 15 residues long. Trimming at V came to 7 bases and at J to 2 bases, leaving 5 bases not matched to a gene.

V is TRBV6-5 and J is TRBJ1-4, with a weak D call TRBD1 (6 bases). Germline assignment: CDR1 MNHEY and CDR2 SVGAGI. The CDR3 has 15 residues. Trimming left V 6 bases short and J 4 bases short, with 15 bases between. Written as DNA, the CDR3 is TGTGCCAGCAGAGGACCGGGACAAAGTAATGAAAAACTGTTTTTT. It codes for CASRGPGQSNEKLFF.

The chain links TRBV5-4 to TRBJ1-2; 7 nucleotides align to TRBD1. Unmatched junction bases numbered 3, after V lost 0 bases and J lost 1 base. The CDR3 runs 15 residues. Germline CDR1 and CDR2: SGHNT and YYREEE (reference sequence). The CDR3 DNA reads as TGTGCCAGCAGCTTGGGGGGACAGCTTAACTATGGCTACACCTTC. Encoded protein: CASSLGGQLNYGYTF. Combining the CDR3 with reference TRBV5-4 and TRBJ1-2 gives the whole variable domain ETGVTQSPTHLIKTRGQQVTLRCSSQSGHNTVSWYQQALGQGPQFIFQYYREEENGRGNFPPRFSGLQFPNYSSELNVNALELDDSALYLCASSLGGQLNYGYTFGSGTRLTVV.

V is TRBV6-1 and J is TRBJ2-5; 9 bases match TRBD1. The V segment lost 3 bases and the J segment 5 bases; nucleotides outside the gene matches: 10. CDR1 is MNHNS and CDR2 is SASEGT in the germline V gene. This CDR3 has 16 residues. Here the CDR3 reads CASSERLQGAGETQYF. CDR3 coding DNA: TGTGCCAGCAGTGAGAGACTACAGGGGGCAGGGGAGACCCAGTACTTC.

This sequence joins TRBV2 and TRBJ2-3, with a weak D call TRBD2 (5 bases). This CDR3 is built from 15 residues. The germline V and J ends were trimmed by 3 bases and 7 bases, with 17 bases remaining between them. Germline values: CDR1 SNHLY, CDR2 FYNNEI. This CDR3 is CASSDPGTLRNTQYF. The CDR3 nucleotides read TGTGCCAGCAGTGATCCGGGAACCCTACGGAATACGCAGTATTTT. Based on the CDR3 plus reference TRBV2 and TRBJ2-3, the full variable domain is EPEVTQTPSHQVTQMGQEVILRCVPISNHLYFYWYRQILGQKVEFLVSFYNNEISEKSEIFDDQFSVERPDGSNFTLKIRSTKLEDSAMYFCASSDPGTLRNTQYFGPGTRLTVL.

The V call is TRBV15, the J call TRBJ1-2, with D uncertain. The CDR3 has 13 amino acids. With 4 bases removed from V and 8 bases from J, the gap between germline ends came to 14 bases. Germline V lookup: CDR1 LNHNV, CDR2 YYDKDF (reference sequence). CDR3 in DNA: TGTGCCACCAGCAAGAGAGGTGGGGAGGGCTACACCTTC. Translating gives CATSKRGGEGYTF.

In DNA, the CDR3 is TGTGCCAGCAGTTACTCGAGTAGGGGCACTGAAGCTTTCTTT. This codes for CASSYSSRGTEAFF. This chain connects TRBV6-5 to TRBJ1-1; the D gene is possibly TRBD1 (5 bases). V lost 0 bases to trimming and J lost 4 bases, with 9 bases between them. The CDR3 runs 14 residues. Germline loops: CDR1 MNHEY, CDR2 SVGAGI.

The chain employs TRBV7-8 and TRBJ2-2; tentatively, D is TRBD1 (6 bases). V was clipped by 8 bases and J by 6 bases, with 19 bases between them. Germline lookup yields CDR1 SGHVS and CDR2 FQNEAQ. This CDR3 spans 15 amino acids. CDR3 bases: TGTGCCAGCGAGAGAAACTTCGAGGGGGCCGGGGAGCTGTTTTTT. Amino acid sequence: CASERNFEGAGELFF.

A remark on this clone: Other DNA sequences in the same sample also yield this CDR3. This rearrangement joins TRBV9 to TRBJ2-7; 7 bases align to TRBD1. This CDR3 region has 15 residues. In germline, CDR1 is SGDLS, CDR2 YYNGEE. The trim removed 0 bases at V and 2 bases at J, leaving 5 bases unmatched. The DNA for the CDR3 is TGTGCCAGCAGCGTAGGAGGGGGCGCCCCCTACGAGCAGTACTTC. This sequence encodes CASSVGGGAPYEQYF.

The chain has TRBV19 and TRBJ2-5, with 10 bases that match TRBD2. CDR3 length: 15 residues. Trimming took 3 bases from V and 5 from J; bases not matched to a gene: 6. CDR1 LNHDA and CDR2 SQIVND come from the germline V gene (reference sequence). The CDR3 sequence: CASSIVLAGVETQYF. CDR3 nucleotide sequence: TGTGCCAGTAGTATTGTCCTAGCGGGGGTGGAGACCCAGTACTTC.

This clone was observed a single time. This sequence joins TRBV11-2 and TRBJ1-1; D not resolved. The CDR3 spans 14 residues. The V end was cut by 3 bases, the J end by 4 bases, with 12 bases between. CDR1 is SGHAT and CDR2 is FQNNGV in the germline V gene. CDR3 residues: CASSLPAVGTEAFF. The DNA of the CDR3 is TGTGCCAGCAGCTTGCCTGCCGTCGGCACTGAAGCTTTCTTT.

The count of this clone is one. This sequence joins TRBV19 and TRBJ1-1; D might be TRBD1 (5 bases). The V end was cut by 7 bases, the J end by 7 bases, with 16 bases between. Germline CDR1 is LNHDA and CDR2 is SQIVND (reference sequence). The CDR3 runs to 13 residues. CDR3 sequence (DNA): TGTGCCAGTACTCAGGGAGGCACGCGTGAAGCTTTCTTT. Translating it yields CASTQGGTREAFF.

The rearrangement links TRBV19 to TRBJ1-4; D unclear. Trimming cost V 4 bases and J 7 bases, with 7 bases left between them. This CDR3 has 12 residues. From germline, CDR1 is LNHDA and CDR2 SQIVND (reference sequence). The DNA of the CDR3 is TGTGCCAGTAGTAGGCCCCCTGAAAAACTGTTTTTT. Protein sequence: CASSRPPEKLFF.

The chain links TRBV6-6 to TRBJ1-5; a possible D gene is TRBD1 (5 bases). This CDR3 region has 17 residues. The V end lost 5 bases, the J end lost 6 bases, and 23 bases lay between the germline ends. Germline V gene data show CDR1 as MNHNY and CDR2 as SVGAGI (reference sequence). This chain's CDR3 is CASSPGPSWTMSQPQHF. CDR3 DNA: TGTGCCAGCAGTCCGGGTCCGTCGTGGACAATGAGTCAGCCCCAGCATTTT.

V is TRBV6-7 and J is TRBJ1-1, with 8 bases identical to TRBD1. TRBV6-7 is given ORF status, its function remaining uncertain. The CDR3 has 18 amino acids. Trimming removed 1 base from V and 8 bases from J; junction bases left unmatched: 18. CDR3: CASSYCTDRAHPGLEAFF. CDR3 sequence (DNA): TGTGCCAGCAGTTACTGCACGGACAGGGCGCATCCTGGTTTGGAAGCTTTCTTT.

The chain combines TRBV28 with TRBJ2-7, with 9 bases that match TRBD1. Germline V gene sequence: CDR1 MDHEN, CDR2 SYDVKM. J lost 2 bases, V lost 8 bases, and 7 bases had no gene match. CDR3 size: 14 residues. The CDR3 loop is CASRGTGNTYEQYF. As DNA, the CDR3 is TGTGCCAGCCGGGGGACAGGGAATACCTACGAGCAGTACTTC.

Worth noting for this clone: At one end the junction does not follow the germline gene, possibly because of a read error. Other DNA sequences from this sample encode an identical CDR3 as well. The chain carries TRBV3-1 (or the pseudogene TRBV3-2) and TRBJ2-7; D is possibly TRBD2 (5 bases). Germline V CDR1 and CDR2: LGHDT, YNNKEL (reference sequence). This CDR3 contains 14 residues. This chain's CDR3 is CASSQGPAGYEQYF. The CDR3 DNA sequence: TGTGCCAGCAGCCAAGGTCCGGCGGGCTACGAACAGTACTTC.

This chain links TRBV11-2 with TRBJ2-5; 8 nucleotides align to TRBD1. The CDR3 loop spans 14 amino acids. Germline-derived CDR1 and CDR2 are SGHAT and FQNNGV. The V gene end was trimmed by 7 bases and the J gene end by 2 bases; junction bases not matched to a gene: 6. This CDR3 is CASIRTGIQETQYF. The CDR3 nucleotides are TGTGCCAGCATCCGGACAGGGATTCAAGAGACCCAGTACTTC.

The chain combines TRBV6-5 with TRBJ2-7, with D perhaps matching TRBD1 (6 bases). Germline CDR1 MNHEY, CDR2 SVGAGI. The CDR3 is 15 residues long. Trimming cost V 2 bases and J 5 bases, with 16 bases left between them. The CDR3 DNA reads TGTGCCAGCAGTTACGGCAGGGGACGGCGTGACGAGCAGTACTTC. Translation: CASSYGRGRRDEQYF.